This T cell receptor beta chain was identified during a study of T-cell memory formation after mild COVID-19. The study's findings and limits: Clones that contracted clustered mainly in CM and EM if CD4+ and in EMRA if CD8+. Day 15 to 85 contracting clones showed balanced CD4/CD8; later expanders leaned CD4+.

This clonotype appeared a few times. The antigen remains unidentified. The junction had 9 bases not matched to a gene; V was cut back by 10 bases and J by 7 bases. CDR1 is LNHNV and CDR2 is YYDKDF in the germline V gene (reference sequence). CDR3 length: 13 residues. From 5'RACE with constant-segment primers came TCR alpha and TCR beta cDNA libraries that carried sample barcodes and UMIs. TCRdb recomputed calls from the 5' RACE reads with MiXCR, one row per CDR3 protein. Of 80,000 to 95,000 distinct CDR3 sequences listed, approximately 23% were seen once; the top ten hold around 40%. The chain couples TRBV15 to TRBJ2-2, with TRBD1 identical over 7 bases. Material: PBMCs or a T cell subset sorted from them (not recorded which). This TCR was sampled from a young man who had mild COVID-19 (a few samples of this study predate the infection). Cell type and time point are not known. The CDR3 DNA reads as TGTGCCATCTCGGACAGGTCGGGCGGGGAGCTGTTTTTT. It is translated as CAISDRSGGELFF.